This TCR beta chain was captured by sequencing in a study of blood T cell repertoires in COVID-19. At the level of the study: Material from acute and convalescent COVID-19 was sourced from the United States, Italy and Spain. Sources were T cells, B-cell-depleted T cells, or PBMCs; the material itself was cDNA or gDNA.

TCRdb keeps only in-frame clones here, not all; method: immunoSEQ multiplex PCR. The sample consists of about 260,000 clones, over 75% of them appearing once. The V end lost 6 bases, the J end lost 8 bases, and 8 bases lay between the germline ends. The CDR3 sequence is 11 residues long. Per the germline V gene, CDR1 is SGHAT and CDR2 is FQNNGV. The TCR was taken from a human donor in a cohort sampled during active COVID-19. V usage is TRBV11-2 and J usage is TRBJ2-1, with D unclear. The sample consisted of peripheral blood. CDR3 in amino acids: CASRAVHEQFF. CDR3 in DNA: TGTGCCAGCAGGGCGGTGCATGAGCAGTTCTTC.